The 25 T cell receptor beta chains presented below share a single source sample, sequenced in a study of ipilimumab plus nivolumab after autologous stem cell transplantation (dated by TCRdb to the early 2020s). Library construction relied on the immunoSEQ multiplex PCR assay. The source is immuneACCESS, and TCRdb retained only in-frame sequences with V and J called. Part of the clones is not carried over; for the studies checked, unresolved V genes explain less than half of this, and the remainder is unexplained. The table for this sample lists over 80,000 clones; more than 80% of them were counted only once. The ten top clones hold roughly 2% of the sample. Source: PBMCs, taken in a trial of ipilimumab plus nivolumab as post-transplant consolidation. These receptors all stem from a male donor with diffuse large B-cell lymphoma.

V gene TRBV5-1 combines with J gene TRBJ2-1; 8 bases line up with TRBD2. Germline trimming cut 3 bases from V and 9 bases from J; bases unmatched to any gene: 8. This CDR3 is 14 amino acids long. Germline V CDR1 and CDR2: SGHRS, YFSETQ. The CDR3 DNA is TGCGCCAGCAGCTCGGATGGAGCGGGGGCTGAGCAGTTCTTC. Residues: CASSSDGAGAEQFF. Based on the CDR3 plus reference TRBV5-1 and TRBJ2-1, the full variable domain is KAGVTQTPRYLIKTRGQQVTLSCSPISGHRSVSWYQQTPGQGLQFLFEYFSETQRNKGNFPGRFSGRQFSNSRSEMNVSTLELGDSALYLCASSSDGAGAEQFFGPGTRLTVL.

The genes are TRBV5-4 and TRBJ1-1, with D perhaps TRBD1 (5 bases). Germline V CDR1 and CDR2: SGHNT, YYREEE (reference sequence). The length of the CDR3 is 14 residues. V was clipped by 4 bases and J by 2 bases, with 12 bases between them. The CDR3 protein is CASSRGADNTEAFF. CDR3 sequence (DNA): TGTGCCAGCAGCCGTGGGGCGGATAACACTGAAGCTTTCTTT. Full variable domain (remainder filled in from reference TRBV5-4 and TRBJ1-1): ETGVTQSPTHLIKTRGQQVTLRCSSQSGHNTVSWYQQALGQGPQFIFQYYREEENGRGNFPPRFSGLQFPNYSSELNVNALELDDSALYLCASSRGADNTEAFFGQGTRLTVV.

The chain links TRBV7-2 to TRBJ2-2; D may be TRBD2 (5 bases). This CDR3 comprises 16 residues. The V and J ends lost 2 bases and 6 bases respectively, with 16 bases between them. Germline-derived CDR1 and CDR2 are SGHTA and FQGNSA. CDR3 region: CASSLNNVRAPGELFF. CDR3 DNA sequence: TGTGCCAGCAGCTTAAATAATGTGAGGGCGCCCGGGGAGCTGTTTTTT.

This clone was counted once. This sequence joins TRBV9 and TRBJ1-2, with 11 positions matching TRBD1. Germline trimming cut 3 bases from V and 8 bases from J; bases unmatched to any gene: 12. Germline assignment: CDR1 SGDLS and CDR2 YYNGEE. The CDR3 totals 16 residues. This CDR3 reads CASSATPMGQGGGYTF. The CDR3 nucleotides read TGTGCCAGCAGCGCCACCCCAATGGGACAGGGGGGAGGCTACACCTTC.

V usage is TRBV19 and J usage is TRBJ1-5; D may be TRBD1 (5 bases). V dropped 3 bases and J dropped 0 bases, with 21 bases sitting between them. The CDR3 contains 19 residues. Germline assignment: CDR1 LNHDA and CDR2 SQIVND (reference sequence). This CDR3 reads CASSIPDGRGGNSNQPQHF. In DNA form, the CDR3 reads TGTGCCAGTAGTATCCCCGACGGGAGGGGTGGCAATAGCAATCAGCCCCAGCATTTT.

This chain joins TRBV21-1 and TRBJ2-4; TRBD1 is the table's D call, not checked against the DNA. TRBV21-1 is labeled a pseudogene. The CDR3 covers 15 residues. CDR3 nucleotides: TGTGCCAGCAGCAAAGCGCTCGGGACACTAAACATTCAGTACTTC. Its translation: CASSKALGTLNIQYF.

CDR3 loop: CASRAGTSGGAGELFF. The DNA for the CDR3 is TGTGCCAGCAGAGCCGGGACTAGCGGTGGGGCCGGGGAGCTGTTTTTT. This rearrangement joins TRBV9 to TRBJ2-2, with TRBD2 matching 11 bases. Germline V CDR1 and CDR2: SGDLS, YYNGEE. V was clipped by 5 bases and J by 6 bases; unmatched bases: 9. There are 16 residues in the CDR3.

V is TRBV5-8 and J is TRBJ2-3; tentative D call: TRBD1 (5 bases). This CDR3 comprises 16 residues. The germline gives CDR1 SGHTS, CDR2 YDEGEE. Trimming removed 0 bases from V and 4 bases from J, with 15 bases in between. The CDR3 is CASSLGWGRRADTQYF. CDR3 DNA: TGTGCCAGCAGCTTGGGGTGGGGCCGACGCGCAGATACGCAGTATTTT.

The rearrangement uses TRBV27 and TRBJ1-2; 7 nucleotides align to TRBD1. Germline V CDR1 and CDR2: MNHEY, SMNVEV (reference sequence). The CDR3 length is 14 residues. Trimming cost V 6 bases and J 1 base; bases outside gene matches: 5. The CDR3 region is CASSQRGLNYGYTF. The CDR3 DNA follows: TGTGCCAGCAGCCAAAGGGGGCTTAACTATGGCTACACCTTC.

This clone showed up just a few times. The chain combines TRBV18 with TRBJ1-1; D is unresolved. The CDR3 is 15 residues long. Germline CDR1 KGHSH, CDR2 LQKENI. With 2 bases removed from V and 0 bases from J, the gap between germline ends came to 10 bases. CDR3: CASSPNPELNTEAFF. CDR3 DNA: TGTGCCAGCTCACCAAATCCAGAATTGAACACTGAAGCTTTCTTT.

The chain employs TRBV11-2 and TRBJ1-1; D remains ambiguous. The V gene's germline CDR1 is SGHAT and CDR2 FQNNGV. Trimming pared 3 bases from V and 5 bases from J, leaving 7 bases between. This CDR3 region has 12 residues. CDR3 DNA sequence: TGTGCCAGCAGCTTTGCCGGTACTGAAGCTTTCTTT. Translating gives CASSFAGTEAFF.

The chain employs TRBV7-2 and TRBJ2-7; 10 bases align to TRBD2. J lost 10 bases, V lost 1 base, and 10 bases had no gene match. The CDR3 runs 15 residues. Germline values: CDR1 SGHTA, CDR2 FQGNSA. CDR3 coding DNA: TGTGCCAGCAGCTTAGTTCTAGCGGGGGACCCGGAACAGTACTTC. Translating it yields CASSLVLAGDPEQYF.

The chain couples TRBV7-6 to TRBJ2-7; D possibly corresponds to TRBD1 (6 bases). V lost 2 bases and J 3 bases, leaving 8 bases between the germline ends. Germline V CDR1 and CDR2: SGHVS, FNYEAQ. This CDR3 is built from 13 residues. Here the CDR3 reads CASSLNRDYEQYF. The CDR3 nucleotides are TGTGCCAGCAGCTTAAACAGGGACTACGAGCAGTACTTC.

With respect to this clone: Additional DNA sequences in this sample encode the identical CDR3. The rearrangement links TRBV4-1 to TRBJ2-5, with D tentatively TRBD2 (6 bases). CDR1 is MGHRA, CDR2 YSYEKL, per germline. Trimming cost V 1 base and J 5 bases, with 11 bases left between them. The CDR3 totals 14 residues. Here the CDR3 reads CASSQGPRGETQYF. For the CDR3, the DNA is TGCGCCAGCAGCCAAGGCCCACGGGGGGAGACCCAGTACTTC.

On this clone itself: The same CDR3 also results from other DNA sequences found in this sample. This chain connects TRBV5-4 to TRBJ1-2; D is unclear. The CDR3 is made up of 12 amino acids. Between the trimmed V and J ends, which lost 4 bases and 3 bases, there was a span of 7 bases. Germline CDR1 is SGHNT and CDR2 is YYREEE (reference sequence). DNA of the CDR3: TGTGCCAGCAGCAGAGAGGACTATGGCTACACCTTC. This sequence encodes CASSREDYGYTF.

The rearrangement joins TRBV5-1 to TRBJ2-1, with 7 bases lining up with TRBD1. This CDR3 contains 15 residues. Unmatched junction bases numbered 10, after V lost 4 bases and J lost 6 bases. CDR1 and CDR2 (germline): SGHRS, YFSETQ. The CDR3 region has the DNA TGCGCCAGCAGCCCCTCGACAGGGAGTGTCAATGAGCAGTTCTTC. Translated, it gives CASSPSTGSVNEQFF.

CDR3 bases: TGTGCCAGCTCACCACGGGGCGGGAGTGACACCGGGGAGCTGTTTTTT. It specifies CASSPRGGSDTGELFF. The chain employs TRBV18 and TRBJ2-2, with TRBD2 matching 7 bases. V shed 1 base and J 3 bases; nucleotides not matched to a gene: 5. Germline V CDR1 and CDR2: KGHSH, LQKENI. The CDR3 runs 16 residues.

The chain uses TRBV5-4 and TRBJ2-3; 9 nucleotides line up with TRBD2. There are 14 residues in the CDR3. Germline trimming cut 5 bases from V and 6 bases from J; bases unmatched to any gene: 7. CDR1 is SGHNT, CDR2 YYREEE, per germline (reference sequence). Here the CDR3 reads CASSSRGGGDTQYF. The CDR3, as DNA: TGTGCCAGCAGTTCGCGGGGGGGAGGGGATACGCAGTATTTT.

In nucleotides, the CDR3 is TGTGCCAGCAGCTTAGTCAGGACGAGCTCCTACAATGAGCAGTTCTTC. Residues: CASSLVRTSSYNEQFF. The rearrangement uses TRBV7-8 and TRBJ2-1, with no clear D. CDR1 is SGHVS and CDR2 is FQNEAQ in the germline V gene. The V and J ends lost 1 base and 0 bases respectively, with 10 bases between them. The CDR3 runs 16 residues.

V and J are TRBV19 and TRBJ1-5, with D unresolved. The CDR3 sequence is 15 residues long. With 5 bases removed from V and 0 bases from J, the gap between germline ends came to 11 bases. Germline values: CDR1 LNHDA, CDR2 SQIVND (reference sequence). As DNA, the CDR3 is TGTGCCAGTAGTGTAACAGCTTATAGCAATCAGCCCCAGCATTTT. It yields the protein CASSVTAYSNQPQHF.

A single count supports this clone. This chain uses TRBV19 with TRBJ1-1; the match to TRBD1 covers 7 bases. CDR1 is LNHDA, CDR2 SQIVND, per germline (reference sequence). The V and J ends lost 2 bases and 8 bases, in that order; junction bases with no gene match: 8. This CDR3 is built from 14 residues. CDR3 nucleotide sequence: TGTGCCAGTAGTATACGGGACAGAGGTCGAGAAGCTTTCTTT. Translated, it gives CASSIRDRGREAFF.

This chain links TRBV7-9 with TRBJ1-3, with D uncertain. V was cut by 5 bases and J by 4 bases, with 6 bases left in between. The germline V gene has CDR1 SEHNR and CDR2 FQNEAQ (reference sequence). There are 12 residues in the CDR3. For the CDR3, the DNA is TGTGCCAGCAGCAGATCCGGAAACACCATATATTTT. Protein product: CASSRSGNTIYF.

The sample holds a few counts of this clone. The rearrangement links TRBV28 to TRBJ1-3; possibly TRBD1 for D (6 bases). CDR1 is MDHEN and CDR2 is SYDVKM in the germline V gene. V was pared by 3 bases and J by 0 bases, with 18 bases between. The CDR3 contains 18 residues. DNA of the CDR3: TGTGCCAGCAGTTTTTACCGCTTCGGGGGGCCCTCTGGAAACACCATATATTTT. Protein product: CASSFYRFGGPSGNTIYF.

The chain uses TRBV11-2 and TRBJ2-1; D tentatively fits TRBD1 or TRBD2 (5 bases each). V was pared by 5 bases and J by 6 bases, with 14 bases between. The CDR3 covers 14 residues. Germline assignment: CDR1 SGHAT and CDR2 FQNNGV. CDR3 coding DNA: TGTGCCAGCAGCCCCCGGGACGCCCGCAATGAGCAGTTCTTC. Its protein product is CASSPRDARNEQFF.

This clone appeared a few times. The chain has TRBV29-1 and TRBJ2-3; the match to TRBD1 covers 8 bases. Per germline, CDR1 SQVTM and CDR2 ANQGSEA. This CDR3 has 16 residues. J was trimmed by 0 bases and V by 6 bases; bases with no gene match: 11. In DNA form, the CDR3 reads TGCAGCGTGAAGGGCCTTGGACAGGGTAGCACAGATACGCAGTATTTT. Translating it yields CSVKGLGQGSTDTQYF.